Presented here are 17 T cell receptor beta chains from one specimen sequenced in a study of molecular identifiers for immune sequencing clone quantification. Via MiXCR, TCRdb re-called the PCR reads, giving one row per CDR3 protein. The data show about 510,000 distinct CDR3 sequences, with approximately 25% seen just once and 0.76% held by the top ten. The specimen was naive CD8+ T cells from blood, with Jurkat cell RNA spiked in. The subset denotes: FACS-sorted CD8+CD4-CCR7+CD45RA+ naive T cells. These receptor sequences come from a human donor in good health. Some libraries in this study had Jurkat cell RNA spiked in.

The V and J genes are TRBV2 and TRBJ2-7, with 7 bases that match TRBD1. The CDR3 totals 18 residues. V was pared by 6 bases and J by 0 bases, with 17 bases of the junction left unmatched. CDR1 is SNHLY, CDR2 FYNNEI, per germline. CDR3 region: CASSVSLKGAAGSYEQYF. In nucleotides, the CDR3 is TGTGCCAGCAGCGTAAGCCTAAAGGGGGCGGCCGGCTCCTACGAGCAGTACTTC.

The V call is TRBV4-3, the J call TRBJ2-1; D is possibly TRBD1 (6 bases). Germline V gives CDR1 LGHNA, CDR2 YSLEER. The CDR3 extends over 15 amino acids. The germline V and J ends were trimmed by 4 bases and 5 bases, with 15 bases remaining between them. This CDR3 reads CASSPWPTGDNEQFF. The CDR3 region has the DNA TGCGCCAGCAGCCCATGGCCGACAGGAGACAATGAGCAGTTCTTC.

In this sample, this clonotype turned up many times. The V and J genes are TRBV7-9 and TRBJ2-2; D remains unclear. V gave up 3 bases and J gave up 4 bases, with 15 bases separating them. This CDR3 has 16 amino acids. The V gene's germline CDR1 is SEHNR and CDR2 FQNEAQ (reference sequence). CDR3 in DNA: TGTGCCAGCAGCTTTGAGAGACACCCAACCACCGGGGAGCTGTTTTTT. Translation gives CASSFERHPTTGELFF.

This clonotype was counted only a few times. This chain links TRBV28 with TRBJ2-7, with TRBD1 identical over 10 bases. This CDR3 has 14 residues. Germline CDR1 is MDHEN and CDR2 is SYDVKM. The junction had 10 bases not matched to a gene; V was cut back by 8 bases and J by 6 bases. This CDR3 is CASGRGTGVGEQYF. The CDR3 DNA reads TGTGCCAGCGGCAGGGGGACAGGGGTTGGCGAGCAGTACTTC.

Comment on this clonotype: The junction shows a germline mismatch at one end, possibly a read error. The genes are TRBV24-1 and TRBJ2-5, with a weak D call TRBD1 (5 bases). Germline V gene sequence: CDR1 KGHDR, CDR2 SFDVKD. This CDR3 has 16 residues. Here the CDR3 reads CATSDLGDSTQETLYF. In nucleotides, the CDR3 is TGTGCCACCAGTGATTTAGGTGACAGCACACAAGAGACCCTGTACTTC.

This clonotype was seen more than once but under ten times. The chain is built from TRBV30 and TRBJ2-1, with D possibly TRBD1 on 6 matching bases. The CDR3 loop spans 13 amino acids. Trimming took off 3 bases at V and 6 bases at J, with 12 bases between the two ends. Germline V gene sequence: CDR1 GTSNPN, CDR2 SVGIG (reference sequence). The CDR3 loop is CAWRTTGVNEQFF. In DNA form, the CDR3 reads TGTGCCTGGAGAACGACAGGAGTCAATGAGCAGTTCTTC.

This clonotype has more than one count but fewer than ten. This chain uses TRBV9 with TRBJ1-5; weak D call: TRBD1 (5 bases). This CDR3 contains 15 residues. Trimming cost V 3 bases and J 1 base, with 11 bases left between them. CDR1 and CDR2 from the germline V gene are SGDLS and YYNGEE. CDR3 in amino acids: CASSAYRGSNQPQHF. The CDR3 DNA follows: TGTGCCAGCAGCGCATACCGGGGGAGCAATCAGCCCCAGCATTTT.

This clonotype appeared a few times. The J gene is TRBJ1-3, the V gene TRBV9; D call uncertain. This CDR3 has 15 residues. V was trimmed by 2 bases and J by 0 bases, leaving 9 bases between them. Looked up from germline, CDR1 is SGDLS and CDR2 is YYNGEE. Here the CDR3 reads CASSVGAGSGNTIYF. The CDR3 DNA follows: TGTGCCAGCAGCGTCGGAGCAGGCTCTGGAAACACCATATATTTT.

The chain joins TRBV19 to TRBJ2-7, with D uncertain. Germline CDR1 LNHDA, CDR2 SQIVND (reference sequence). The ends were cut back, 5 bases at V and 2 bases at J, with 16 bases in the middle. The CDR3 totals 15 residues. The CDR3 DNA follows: TGTGCCAGTAGTCCCAGGCCAGGTACCGCCTACGAGCAGTACTTC. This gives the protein CASSPRPGTAYEQYF.

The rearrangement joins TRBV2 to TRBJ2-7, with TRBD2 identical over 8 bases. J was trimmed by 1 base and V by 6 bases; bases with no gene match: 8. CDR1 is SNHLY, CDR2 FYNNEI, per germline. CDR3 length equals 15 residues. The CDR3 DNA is TGTGCCAGCAGGGAACTAGCGGCCATGTCCTACGAGCAGTACTTC. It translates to CASRELAAMSYEQYF.

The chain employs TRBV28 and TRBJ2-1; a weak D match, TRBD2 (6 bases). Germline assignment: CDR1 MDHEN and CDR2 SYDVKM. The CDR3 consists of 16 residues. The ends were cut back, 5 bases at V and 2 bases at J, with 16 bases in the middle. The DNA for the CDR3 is TGTGCCAGCAGTCCAACCGATCGACTAGCCTACAATGAGCAGTTCTTC. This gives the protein CASSPTDRLAYNEQFF. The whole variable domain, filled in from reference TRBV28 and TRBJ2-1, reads DVKVTQSSRYLVKRTGEKVFLECVQDMDHENMFWYRQDPGLGLRLIYFSYDVKMKEKGDIPEGYSVSREKKERFSLILESASTNQTSMYLCASSPTDRLAYNEQFFGPGTRLTVL.

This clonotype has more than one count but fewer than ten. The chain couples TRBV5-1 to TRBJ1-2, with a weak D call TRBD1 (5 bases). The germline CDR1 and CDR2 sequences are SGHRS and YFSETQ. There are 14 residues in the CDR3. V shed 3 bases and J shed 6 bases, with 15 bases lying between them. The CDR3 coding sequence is TGCGCCAGCAGCTCGGGGACGTTCTTGGATGGCTACACCTTC. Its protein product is CASSSGTFLDGYTF.

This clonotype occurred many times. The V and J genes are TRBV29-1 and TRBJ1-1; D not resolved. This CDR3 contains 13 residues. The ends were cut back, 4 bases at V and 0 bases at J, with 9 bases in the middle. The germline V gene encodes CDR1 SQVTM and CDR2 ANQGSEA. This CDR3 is CSVVTRLNTEAFF. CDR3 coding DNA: TGCAGCGTTGTAACTCGACTGAACACTGAAGCTTTCTTT. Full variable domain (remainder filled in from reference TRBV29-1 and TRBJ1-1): SAVISQKPSRDICQRGTSLTIQCQVDSQVTMMFWYRQQPGQSLTLIATANQGSEATYESGFVIDKFPISRPNLTFSTLTVSNMSPEDSSIYLCSVVTRLNTEAFFGQGTRLTVV.

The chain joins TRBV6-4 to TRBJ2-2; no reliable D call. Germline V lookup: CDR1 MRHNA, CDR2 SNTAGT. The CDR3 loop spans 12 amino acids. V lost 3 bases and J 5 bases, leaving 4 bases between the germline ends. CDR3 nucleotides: TGTGCCAGCAGTGATATGACCGGGGAGCTGTTTTTT. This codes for CASSDMTGELFF.

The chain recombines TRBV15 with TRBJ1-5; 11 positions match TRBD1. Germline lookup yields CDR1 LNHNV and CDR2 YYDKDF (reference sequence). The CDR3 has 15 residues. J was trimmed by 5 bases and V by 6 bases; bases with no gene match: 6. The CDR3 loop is CATSRDRGSYQPQHF. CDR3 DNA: TGTGCCACCAGTAGGGACAGGGGGAGTTATCAGCCCCAGCATTTT.

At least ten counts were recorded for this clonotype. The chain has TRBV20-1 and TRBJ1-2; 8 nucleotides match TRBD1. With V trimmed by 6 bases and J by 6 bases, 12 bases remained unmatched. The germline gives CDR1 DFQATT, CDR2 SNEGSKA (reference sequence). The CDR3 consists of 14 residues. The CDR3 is CSASRQGMLNGYTF. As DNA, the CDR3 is TGCAGTGCGAGCCGACAGGGGATGCTTAATGGCTACACCTTC.

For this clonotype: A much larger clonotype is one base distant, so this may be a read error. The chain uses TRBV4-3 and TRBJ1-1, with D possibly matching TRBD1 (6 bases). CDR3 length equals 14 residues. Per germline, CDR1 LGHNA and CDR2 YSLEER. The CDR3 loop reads CASSQDRGWTEAYF. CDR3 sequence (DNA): TGCGCCAGCAGCCAAGACAGGGGTTGGACTGAAGCTTACTTT.